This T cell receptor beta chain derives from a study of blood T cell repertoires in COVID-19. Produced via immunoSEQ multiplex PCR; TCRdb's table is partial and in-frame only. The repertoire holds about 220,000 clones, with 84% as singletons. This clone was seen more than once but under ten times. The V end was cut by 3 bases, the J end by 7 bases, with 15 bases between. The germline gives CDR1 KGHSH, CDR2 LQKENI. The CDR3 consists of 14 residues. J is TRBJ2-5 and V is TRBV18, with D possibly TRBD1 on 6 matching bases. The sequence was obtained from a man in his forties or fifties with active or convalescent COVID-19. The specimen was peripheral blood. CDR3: CASSPDSNRGTQYF. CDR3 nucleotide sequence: TGTGCCAGCTCACCGGACAGTAACAGAGGGACCCAGTACTTC.